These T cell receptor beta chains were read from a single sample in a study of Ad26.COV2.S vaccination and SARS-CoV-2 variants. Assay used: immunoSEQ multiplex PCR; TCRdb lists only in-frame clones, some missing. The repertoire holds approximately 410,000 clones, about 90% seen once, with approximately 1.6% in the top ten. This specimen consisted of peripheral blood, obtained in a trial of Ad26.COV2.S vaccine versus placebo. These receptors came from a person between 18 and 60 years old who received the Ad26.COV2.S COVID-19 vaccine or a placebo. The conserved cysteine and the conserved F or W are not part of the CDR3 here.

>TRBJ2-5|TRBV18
ASSRDRGLQETQY
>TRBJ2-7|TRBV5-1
ASSPGDSSYEQY
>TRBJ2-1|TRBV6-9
ASSYPGLAGAPQGNEQF
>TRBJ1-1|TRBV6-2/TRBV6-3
ASSYFRGPIGG
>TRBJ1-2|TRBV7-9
ASSPSLDYGYT
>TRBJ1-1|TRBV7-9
ASSCVRGIAEAF
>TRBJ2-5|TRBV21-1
ASSKRTLHPAGTPKETQY
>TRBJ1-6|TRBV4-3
ASSQVQERNSPLH
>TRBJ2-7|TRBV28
ASSSRRGLDEQY
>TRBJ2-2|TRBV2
ASSGIGAGGTGELF
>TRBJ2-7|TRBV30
AWSVGGTATYEQY
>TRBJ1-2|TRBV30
AWSASQGPHGYT
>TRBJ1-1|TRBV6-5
ASTPGPRNTEAF
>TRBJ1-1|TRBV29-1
SVVGTNTEAF
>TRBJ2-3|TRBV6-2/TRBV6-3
ASSYSVRGDITDTQY
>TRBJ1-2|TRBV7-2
ASSSGVWGGGYT
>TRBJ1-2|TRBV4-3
ASKEGRSANYGYT
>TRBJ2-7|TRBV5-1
ASRPHRTDYSYEQY
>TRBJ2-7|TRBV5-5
ASSFFVNTTLSSYEQY
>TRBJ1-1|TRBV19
ASIVGGAGDTEAF
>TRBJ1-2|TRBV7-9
ASSPSTDAGYT
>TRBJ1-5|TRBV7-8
ASSQWKGGGNQPQH
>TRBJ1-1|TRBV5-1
ASSLGAGGYTEAF
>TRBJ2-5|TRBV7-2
ASSSSGTSGAETQY
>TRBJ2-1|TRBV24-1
ATRGRGESYNEQF
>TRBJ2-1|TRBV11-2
ASTLGQGTGKSYNEQF
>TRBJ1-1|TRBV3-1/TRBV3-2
ASSLKGAGTEAF
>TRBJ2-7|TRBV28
ASTFGGDRNSYEQY
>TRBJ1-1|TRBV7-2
ASSLALGGNTEAF
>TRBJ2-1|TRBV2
ASRRDYNNEQF
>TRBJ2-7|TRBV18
ASSPRVNYEQY
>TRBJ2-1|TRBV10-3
AISDRDRVNNEQF
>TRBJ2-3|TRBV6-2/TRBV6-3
ASSTLTGAHTDTQY
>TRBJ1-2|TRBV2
AKGQGLGYGYT
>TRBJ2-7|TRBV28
ASSLTQGVEQY
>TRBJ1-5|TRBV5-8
ASSMDLVIGEPQH
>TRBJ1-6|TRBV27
ASSFSPNSPLH
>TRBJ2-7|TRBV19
ATSGGTGPYEQY
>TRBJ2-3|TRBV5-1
ASSSGGVKDTQY
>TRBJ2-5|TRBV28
ASSLWGRTQGETQY
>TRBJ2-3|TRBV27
ASSVLAGYTDTQY
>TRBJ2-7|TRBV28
ASVSLGIGAYEQY
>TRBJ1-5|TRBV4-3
ASSQDYGTGANQPQH
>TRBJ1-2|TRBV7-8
ASSLISQASYHGYT
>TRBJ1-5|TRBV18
ASSPPSGGSQPQH
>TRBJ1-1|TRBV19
ASVTGGDEAF
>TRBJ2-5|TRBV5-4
ASSLGQGVHQETQY
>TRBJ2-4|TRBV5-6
ASSLGGQNIQY
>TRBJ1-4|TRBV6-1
ASSETPLFGGGEKLF
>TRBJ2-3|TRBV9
ASSLSPGTGDNTQY
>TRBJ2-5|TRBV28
ASSTTREVGTQY
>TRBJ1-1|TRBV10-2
ASRGSLRVNTEAF
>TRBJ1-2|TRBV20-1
SAAGGYGYT
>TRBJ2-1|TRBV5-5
ASSLAGSYEQF
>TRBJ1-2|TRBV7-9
ASSLPSKTGNNYGYT
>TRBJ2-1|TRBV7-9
ASSPGGTDYNEQF
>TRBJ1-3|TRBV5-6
ASSLVRAGDLGNTIY
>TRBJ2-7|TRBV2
ASSGGTGKYEQY
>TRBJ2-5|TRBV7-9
ASSSLAGGLQETQY